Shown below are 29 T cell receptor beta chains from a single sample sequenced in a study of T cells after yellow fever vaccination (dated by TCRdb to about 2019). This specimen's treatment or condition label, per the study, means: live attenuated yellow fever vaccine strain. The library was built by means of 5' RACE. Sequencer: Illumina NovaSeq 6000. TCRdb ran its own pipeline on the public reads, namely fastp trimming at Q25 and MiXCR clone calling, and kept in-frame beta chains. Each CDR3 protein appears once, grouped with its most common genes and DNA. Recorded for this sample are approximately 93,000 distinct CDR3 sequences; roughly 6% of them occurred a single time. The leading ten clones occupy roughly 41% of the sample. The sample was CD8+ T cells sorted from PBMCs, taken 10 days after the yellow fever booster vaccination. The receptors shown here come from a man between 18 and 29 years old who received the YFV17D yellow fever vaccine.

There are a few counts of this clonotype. The DNA for the CDR3 is TGCAGTGCTAGAGTCGGTGGGGCCGGGGTGCGCCTGAACAATGAGCAGTTCTTC. This encodes CSARVGGAGVRLNNEQFF. The chain combines TRBV20-1 with TRBJ2-1; D may be TRBD1 or TRBD2 (5 bases each). This CDR3 comprises 18 residues. Trimming shortened V by 1 base and J by 5 bases, and 24 bases separated the two germline ends. Germline V gives CDR1 DFQATT, CDR2 SNEGSKA (reference sequence).

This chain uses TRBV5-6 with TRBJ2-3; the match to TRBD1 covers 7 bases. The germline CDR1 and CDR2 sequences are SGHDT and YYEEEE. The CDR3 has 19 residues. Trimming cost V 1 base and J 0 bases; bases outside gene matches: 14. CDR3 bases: TGTGCCAGCAGCTTGTTTGCCCCGGGCAGGGACAGTAGCACAGATACGCAGTATTTT. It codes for CASSLFAPGRDSSTDTQYF.

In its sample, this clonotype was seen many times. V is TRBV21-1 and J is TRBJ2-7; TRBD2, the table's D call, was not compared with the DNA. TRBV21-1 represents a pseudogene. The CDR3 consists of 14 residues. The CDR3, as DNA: TGTGCCAGCAGCACTCAGCCTAGCGGGGACGAGCAGTACTTC. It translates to CASSTQPSGDEQYF.

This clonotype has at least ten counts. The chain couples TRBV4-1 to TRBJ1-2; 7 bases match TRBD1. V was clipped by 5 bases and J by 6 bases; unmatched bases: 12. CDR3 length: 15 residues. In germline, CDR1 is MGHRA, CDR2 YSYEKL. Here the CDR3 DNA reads TGCGCCAGCAGCACCCCGACAGGGACCTCTGATGGCTACACCTTC. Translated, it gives CASSTPTGTSDGYTF.

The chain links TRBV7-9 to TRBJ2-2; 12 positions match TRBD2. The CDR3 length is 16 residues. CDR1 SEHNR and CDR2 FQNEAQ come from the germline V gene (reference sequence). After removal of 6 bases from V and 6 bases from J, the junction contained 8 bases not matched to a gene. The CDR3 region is CASRDTGTSGPGELFF. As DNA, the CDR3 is TGTGCCAGCAGGGATACGGGGACTAGCGGGCCCGGGGAGCTGTTTTTT.

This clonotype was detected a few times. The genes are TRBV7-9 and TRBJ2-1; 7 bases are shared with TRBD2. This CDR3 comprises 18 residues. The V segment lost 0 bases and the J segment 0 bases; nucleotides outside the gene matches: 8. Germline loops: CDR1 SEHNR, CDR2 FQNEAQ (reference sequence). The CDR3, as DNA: TGTGCCAGCAGCTTAGCGGGGCTAGCGGCCTTCTCCTACAATGAGCAGTTCTTC. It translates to CASSLAGLAAFSYNEQFF. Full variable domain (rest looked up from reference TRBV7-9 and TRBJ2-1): DTGVSQNPRHKITKRGQNVTFRCDPISEHNRLYWYRQTLGQGPEFLTYFQNEAQLEKSRLLSDRFSAERPKGSFSTLEIQRTEQGDSAMYLCASSLAGLAAFSYNEQFFGPGTRLTVL.

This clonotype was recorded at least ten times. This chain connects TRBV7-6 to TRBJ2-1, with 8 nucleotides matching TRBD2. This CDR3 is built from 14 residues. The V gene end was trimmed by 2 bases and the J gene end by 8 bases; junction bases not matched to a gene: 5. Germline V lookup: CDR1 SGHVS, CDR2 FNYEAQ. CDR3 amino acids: CASSLYGGAHEQFF. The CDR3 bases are TGTGCCAGCAGCTTATACGGGGGGGCACATGAGCAGTTCTTC.

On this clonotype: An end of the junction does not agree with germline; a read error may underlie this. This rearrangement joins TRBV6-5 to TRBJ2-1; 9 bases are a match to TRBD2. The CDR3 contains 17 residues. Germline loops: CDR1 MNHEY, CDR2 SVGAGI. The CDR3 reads CASSYSVRGGGYDEQFF. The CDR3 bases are TGTGCCAGCAGTTACTCGGTTCGCGGGGGGGGCTACGATGAGCAGTTCTTC.

The CDR3 loop reads CASGITGGGGRTEAFF. The CDR3 bases are TGTGCCAGCGGTATTACAGGGGGGGGTGGCCGCACTGAAGCTTTCTTT. This chain links TRBV7-9 with TRBJ1-1; 8 nucleotides line up with TRBD1. CDR1 and CDR2 (germline): SEHNR, FQNEAQ (reference sequence). Trimming removed 8 bases from V and 4 bases from J; junction bases left unmatched: 15. The CDR3 contains 16 residues.

CDR3 coding DNA: TGTGCCAGCAGTTTATGGGACTCTGGAAACACCATATATTTT. Amino acid sequence: CASSLWDSGNTIYF. The rearrangement links TRBV28 to TRBJ1-3; D gene ambiguous. The germline CDR1 and CDR2 sequences are MDHEN and SYDVKM. The CDR3 consists of 14 residues. Between the trimmed V and J ends, which lost 0 bases and 0 bases, there was a span of 3 bases.

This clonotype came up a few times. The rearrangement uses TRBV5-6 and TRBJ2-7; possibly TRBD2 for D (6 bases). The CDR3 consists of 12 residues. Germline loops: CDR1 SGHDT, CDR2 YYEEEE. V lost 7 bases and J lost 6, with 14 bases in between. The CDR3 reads CASHSPGGEQYV. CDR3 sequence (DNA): TGTGCCAGCCATTCCCCCGGGGGCGAGCAGTACGTC.

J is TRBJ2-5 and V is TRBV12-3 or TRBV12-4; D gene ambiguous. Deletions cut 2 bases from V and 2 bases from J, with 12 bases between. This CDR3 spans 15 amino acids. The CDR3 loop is CASSLTRNPQETQYF. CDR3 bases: TGTGCCAGCAGTTTAACGCGGAATCCTCAAGAGACCCAGTACTTC.

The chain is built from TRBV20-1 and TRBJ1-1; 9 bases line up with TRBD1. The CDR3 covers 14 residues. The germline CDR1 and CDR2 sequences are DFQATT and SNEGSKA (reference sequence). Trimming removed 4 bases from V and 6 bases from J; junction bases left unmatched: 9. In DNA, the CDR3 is TGCAGTGCTACCCCGGACAGGGGTGCCGCTGAAGCTTTCTTT. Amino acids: CSATPDRGAAEAFF.

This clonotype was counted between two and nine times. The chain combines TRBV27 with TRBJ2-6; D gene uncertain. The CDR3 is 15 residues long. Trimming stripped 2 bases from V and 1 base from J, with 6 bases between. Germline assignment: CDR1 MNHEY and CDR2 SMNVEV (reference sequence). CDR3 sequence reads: CASSLSASGANVLTF. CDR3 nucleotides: TGTGCCAGCAGTTTAAGTGCGTCTGGGGCCAACGTCCTGACTTTC.

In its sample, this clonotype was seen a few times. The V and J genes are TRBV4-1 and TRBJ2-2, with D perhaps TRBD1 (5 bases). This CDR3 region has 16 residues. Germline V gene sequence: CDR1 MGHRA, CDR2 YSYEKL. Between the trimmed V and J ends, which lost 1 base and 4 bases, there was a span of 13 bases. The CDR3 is CASSQAVTAVTGELFF. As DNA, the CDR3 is TGCGCCAGCAGCCAAGCGGTGACAGCCGTCACCGGGGAGCTGTTTTTT.

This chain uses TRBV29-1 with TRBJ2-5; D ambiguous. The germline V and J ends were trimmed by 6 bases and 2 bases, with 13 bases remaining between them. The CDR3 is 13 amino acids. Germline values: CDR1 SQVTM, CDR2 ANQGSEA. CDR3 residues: CSVVIGRQETQYF. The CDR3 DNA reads TGCAGCGTCGTGATAGGTCGGCAAGAGACCCAGTACTTC. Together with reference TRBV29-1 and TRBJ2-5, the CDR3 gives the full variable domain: SAVISQKPSRDICQRGTSLTIQCQVDSQVTMMFWYRQQPGQSLTLIATANQGSEATYESGFVIDKFPISRPNLTFSTLTVSNMSPEDSSIYLCSVVIGRQETQYFGPGTRLLVL.

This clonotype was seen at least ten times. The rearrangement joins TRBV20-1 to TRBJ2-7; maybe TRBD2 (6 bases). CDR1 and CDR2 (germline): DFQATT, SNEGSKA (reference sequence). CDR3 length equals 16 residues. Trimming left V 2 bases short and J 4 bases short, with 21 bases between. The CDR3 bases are TGCAGTGCTAGACCCCGGGGAGGTAGGGGTTTTTACGAGCAGTACGTC. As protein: CSARPRGGRGFYEQYV.

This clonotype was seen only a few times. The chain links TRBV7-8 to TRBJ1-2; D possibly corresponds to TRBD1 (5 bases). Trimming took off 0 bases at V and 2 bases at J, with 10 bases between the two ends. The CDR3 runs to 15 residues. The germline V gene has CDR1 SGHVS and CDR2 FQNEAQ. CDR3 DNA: TGTGCCAGCAGCTTAGCCCATGGGGGGAACTATGGCTACACCTTC. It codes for CASSLAHGGNYGYTF.

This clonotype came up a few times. The CDR3 here is CASSQDRAVNYGYTF. CDR3 nucleotide sequence: TGCGCCAGCAGCCAAGATAGGGCAGTTAACTATGGCTACACCTTC. The chain has TRBV4-3 and TRBJ1-2; D ambiguous. The CDR3 runs 15 residues. Germline V CDR1 and CDR2: LGHNA, YSLEER. Between the trimmed V and J ends, which lost 0 bases and 1 base, there was a span of 9 bases.

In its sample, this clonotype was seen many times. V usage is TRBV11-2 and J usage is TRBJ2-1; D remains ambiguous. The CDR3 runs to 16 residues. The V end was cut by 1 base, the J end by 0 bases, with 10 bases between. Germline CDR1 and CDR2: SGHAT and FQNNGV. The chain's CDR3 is CASSLGVGHSYNEQFF. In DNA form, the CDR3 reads TGTGCCAGCAGCTTAGGGGTAGGGCACTCCTACAATGAGCAGTTCTTC.

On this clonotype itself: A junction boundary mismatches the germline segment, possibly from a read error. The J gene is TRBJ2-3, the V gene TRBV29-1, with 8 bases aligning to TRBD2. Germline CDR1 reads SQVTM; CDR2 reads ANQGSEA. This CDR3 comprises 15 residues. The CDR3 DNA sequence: TGCAGCGTCGAAGGCGGGACTAGTCTCACAGATACGCAGTATTTT. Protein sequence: CSVEGGTSLTDTQYF.

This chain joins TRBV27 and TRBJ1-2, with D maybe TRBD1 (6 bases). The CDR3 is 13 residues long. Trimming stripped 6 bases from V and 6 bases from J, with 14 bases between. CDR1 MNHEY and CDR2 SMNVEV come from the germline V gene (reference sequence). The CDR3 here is CASSRGQNNGYTF. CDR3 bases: TGTGCCAGCAGCCGTGGACAGAATAATGGCTACACCTTC.

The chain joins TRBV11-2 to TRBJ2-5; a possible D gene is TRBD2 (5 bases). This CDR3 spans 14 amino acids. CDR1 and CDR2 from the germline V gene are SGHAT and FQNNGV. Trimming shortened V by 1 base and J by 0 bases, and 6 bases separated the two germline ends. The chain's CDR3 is CASSLGGNQETQYF. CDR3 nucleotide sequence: TGTGCCAGCAGCTTAGGAGGGAACCAAGAGACCCAGTACTTC. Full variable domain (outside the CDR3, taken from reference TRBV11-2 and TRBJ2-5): EAGVAQSPRYKIIEKRQSVAFWCNPISGHATLYWYQQILGQGPKLLIQFQNNGVVDDSQLPKDRFSAERLKGVDSTLKIQPAKLEDSAVYLCASSLGGNQETQYFGPGTRLLVL.

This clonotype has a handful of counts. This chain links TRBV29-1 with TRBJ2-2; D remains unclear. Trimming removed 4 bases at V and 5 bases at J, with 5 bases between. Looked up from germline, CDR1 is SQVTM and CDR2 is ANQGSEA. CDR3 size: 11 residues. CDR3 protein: CSVGDTGELFF. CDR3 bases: TGCAGCGTTGGGGATACCGGGGAGCTGTTTTTT.

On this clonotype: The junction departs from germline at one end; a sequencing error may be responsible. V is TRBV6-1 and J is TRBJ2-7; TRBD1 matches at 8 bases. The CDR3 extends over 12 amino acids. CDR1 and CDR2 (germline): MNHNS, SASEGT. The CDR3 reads CASRPPGQEDLF. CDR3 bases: TGTGCCAGCAGACCTCCGGGACAGGAGGATCTCTTC.

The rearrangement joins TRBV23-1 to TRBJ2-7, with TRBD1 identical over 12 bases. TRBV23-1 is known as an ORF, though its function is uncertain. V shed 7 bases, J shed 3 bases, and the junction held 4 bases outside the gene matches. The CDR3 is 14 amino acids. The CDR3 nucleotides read TGCGCCAGCAAAGGGACAGGGGGCCTCTACGAGCAGTACGTC. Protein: CASKGTGGLYEQYV.

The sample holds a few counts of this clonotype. Here the CDR3 reads CASSLGGQGREQYF. The CDR3 bases are TGTGCCAGCAGCTTAGGGGGACAGGGGAGAGAGCAGTACTTC. The V call is TRBV7-8, the J call TRBJ2-7, with 10 positions matching TRBD1. CDR1 is SGHVS, CDR2 FQNEAQ, per germline. V lost 1 base to trimming and J lost 7 bases; unmatched junction nucleotides: 4. This CDR3 has 14 residues.

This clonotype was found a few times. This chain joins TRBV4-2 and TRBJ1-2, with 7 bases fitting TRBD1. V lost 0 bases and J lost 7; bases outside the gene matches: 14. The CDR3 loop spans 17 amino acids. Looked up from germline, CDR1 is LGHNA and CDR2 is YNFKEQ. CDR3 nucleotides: TGTGCCAGCAGCCAAGATCTTCGGCCAGACAGGGCCGGTGGCTACACCTTC. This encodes CASSQDLRPDRAGGYTF.

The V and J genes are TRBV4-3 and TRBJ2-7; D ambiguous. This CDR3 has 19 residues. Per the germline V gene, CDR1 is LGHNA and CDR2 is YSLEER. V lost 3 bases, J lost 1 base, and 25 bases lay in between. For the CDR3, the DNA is TGCGCCAGCAGCCATCGAGTAAACGACGGACCGGAGATTTCCTACGAGCAGTACTTC. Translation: CASSHRVNDGPEISYEQYF.